The 22 T cell receptor beta chains presented below share a single source sample, sequenced in a study of blood T cell repertoires in COVID-19 (dated by TCRdb to 2020 to 2022). The method was the immunoSEQ multiplex PCR assay. TCRdb's version of the immuneACCESS table is confined to in-frame rearrangements and falls short of the full clone set. An unresolved V gene accounts for under half of the shortfall where checked; the remainder is of unknown origin. Within this sample are under 150,000 clones, with 85% of them counted one time only. Of the sample, about 13% is held by the ten largest clones. The sample comprised peripheral blood. The source is a human donor in a cohort sampled during active COVID-19.

This clone was seen at least ten times. This chain joins TRBV6-2 or TRBV6-3 and TRBJ2-1, with D possibly matching TRBD1 (7 bases). The CDR3 is 15 amino acids. Per the germline V gene, CDR1 is MNHEY and CDR2 is SVGEGT. V lost 6 bases, J lost 9 bases, and 21 bases lay in between. CDR3 sequence (DNA): TGTGCCAGCAGCCTGGGCGGGACAGCCTCCGGTGAGCAGTTCTTC. It translates to CASSLGGTASGEQFF.

The chain combines TRBV19 with TRBJ2-7; the D gene is possibly TRBD1 (6 bases). CDR3 length: 11 residues. CDR1 and CDR2 (germline): LNHDA, SQIVND (reference sequence). Trimming took 7 bases from V and 5 from J, leaving 9 bases between them. CDR3 DNA: TGTGCCAGTAAGGGACAAGACGAGCAGTACTTC. This gives the protein CASKGQDEQYF. The variable domain in full, with the rest retrieved from reference TRBV19 and TRBJ2-7, is DGGITQSPKYLFRKEGQNVTLSCEQNLNHDAMYWYRQDPGQGLRLIYYSQIVNDFQKGDIAEGYSVSREKKESFPLTVTSAQKNPTAFYLCASKGQDEQYFGPGTRLTVT.

The J gene is TRBJ2-1, the V gene TRBV11-3, with D maybe TRBD1 (5 bases). The germline V and J ends were trimmed by 5 bases and 2 bases, with 13 bases remaining between them. CDR1 is SGHNT, CDR2 YENEEA, per germline. The CDR3 totals 15 residues. CDR3 nucleotides: TGTGCCAGCAGCCTTGGATCGGACACCTACAATGAGCAGTTCTTC. Translating gives CASSLGSDTYNEQFF.

J is TRBJ2-7 and V is TRBV7-9; 9 nucleotides align to TRBD1. Germline-derived CDR1 and CDR2 are SEHNR and FQNEAQ (reference sequence). This CDR3 has 14 amino acids. The V segment lost 5 bases and the J segment 1 base; nucleotides outside the gene matches: 3. CDR3 in amino acids: CASSRTGESYEQYF. The CDR3 coding sequence is TGTGCCAGCAGCAGGACAGGGGAGTCCTACGAGCAGTACTTC.

The rearrangement links TRBV5-4 to TRBJ1-1; D gene uncertain. The CDR3 has 13 residues. Trimming removed 2 bases at V and 2 bases at J, with 7 bases between. Per germline, CDR1 SGHNT and CDR2 YYREEE (reference sequence). The CDR3: CASSFRENTEAFF. The CDR3 DNA follows: TGTGCCAGCAGCTTCCGGGAAAACACTGAAGCTTTCTTT.

The chain has TRBV27 and TRBJ1-1; TRBD1 matches at 7 bases. Germline V lookup: CDR1 MNHEY, CDR2 SMNVEV (reference sequence). This CDR3 comprises 14 residues. V trimming: 6 bases; J trimming: 3 bases; junction bases outside the gene matches: 7. This CDR3 is CASRKQGFDTEAFF. The CDR3 bases are TGTGCCAGCAGAAAACAGGGGTTCGACACTGAAGCTTTCTTT.

This chain links TRBV12-3 or TRBV12-4 with TRBJ1-1; D gene unclear. CDR3 length: 12 residues. Trimming stripped 2 bases from V and 12 bases from J, with 13 bases between. CDR3 in amino acids: CASSLLPRLTFF. CDR3 in DNA: TGTGCCAGCAGTTTACTTCCCAGACTAACTTTCTTT.

This clone was seen a handful of times. This chain joins TRBV4-2 and TRBJ1-1; D not certain. This CDR3 spans 15 amino acids. CDR1 and CDR2 (germline): LGHNA, YNFKEQ. Trimming took off 1 base at V and 1 base at J, with 10 bases between the two ends. CDR3 coding DNA: TGTGCCAGCAGCCAAGTACTGCAGGCGAACACTGAAGCTTTCTTT. Its translation is CASSQVLQANTEAFF.

J is TRBJ1-2 and V is TRBV4-1, with a possible D match to TRBD1 (5 bases). V lost 1 base and J 6 bases, leaving 9 bases between the germline ends. Germline values: CDR1 MGHRA, CDR2 YSYEKL. The CDR3 spans 13 residues. CDR3 sequence: CASSQVGDNGYTF. The CDR3 DNA reads TGCGCCAGCAGCCAAGTAGGGGATAATGGCTACACCTTC.

The chain uses TRBV11-2 and TRBJ1-5; 7 bases are a match to TRBD1. V lost 5 bases and J lost 6; bases outside the gene matches: 4. Germline CDR1 SGHAT, CDR2 FQNNGV. The CDR3 totals 13 residues. CDR3 residues: CASSLGTAQPQHF. DNA of the CDR3: TGTGCCAGCAGCCTAGGGACAGCTCAGCCCCAGCATTTT.

The CDR3 DNA follows: TGTGCCAGCTCACGGGGGACCGGACAGGGGGCTGATGGCTACACCTTC. This codes for CASSRGTGQGADGYTF. This chain connects TRBV18 to TRBJ1-2; 11 bases are shared with TRBD1. V gave up 4 bases and J gave up 6 bases; unmatched junction bases: 10. The CDR3 consists of 16 residues. Per germline, CDR1 KGHSH and CDR2 LQKENI.

The rearrangement links TRBV28 to TRBJ1-2; weak D call: TRBD1 (5 bases). CDR3 length: 11 residues. Trimming pared 6 bases from V and 7 bases from J, leaving 9 bases between. Per the germline V gene, CDR1 is MDHEN and CDR2 is SYDVKM. CDR3 region: CASRGQVGYTF. As DNA, the CDR3 is TGTGCCAGCAGGGGGCAAGTTGGCTACACCTTC.

This clone has a count of ten or more. The rearrangement joins TRBV7-2 to TRBJ1-2, with D uncertain. Germline-derived CDR1 and CDR2 are SGHTA and FQGNSA. This CDR3 is built from 11 residues. Trimming removed 5 bases at V and 7 bases at J, with 8 bases between. The chain's CDR3 is CASSERGGYTF. The DNA of the CDR3 is TGTGCCAGCAGCGAACGGGGTGGCTACACCTTC. The full variable domain, completed using reference TRBV7-2 and TRBJ1-2, is GAGVSQSPSNKVTEKGKDVELRCDPISGHTALYWYRQSLGQGLEFLIYFQGNSAPDKSGLPSDRFSAERTGGSVSTLTIQRTQQEDSAVYLCASSERGGYTFGSGTRLTVV.

The chain couples TRBV2 to TRBJ1-2, with TRBD1 matching over 9 bases. The CDR3 totals 14 residues. Per the germline V gene, CDR1 is SNHLY and CDR2 is FYNNEI. Germline trimming cut 6 bases from V and 3 bases from J; bases unmatched to any gene: 5. The CDR3 loop is CASSPDRGDYGYTF. CDR3 sequence (DNA): TGTGCCAGCAGCCCGGACAGGGGTGACTATGGCTACACCTTC.

This chain uses TRBV6-2 or TRBV6-3 with TRBJ1-5; D might be TRBD1 (5 bases). This CDR3 has 14 residues. Germline CDR1 reads MNHEY; CDR2 reads SVGEGT. Trimming removed 5 bases at V and 3 bases at J, with 11 bases between. CDR3 region: CASSGQGYNQPQHF. DNA of the CDR3: TGTGCCAGCAGTGGTCAGGGTTACAATCAGCCCCAGCATTTT.

This clone was counted a single time. The chain combines TRBV7-9 with TRBJ2-7; 11 bases map to TRBD2. V was pared by 3 bases and J by 0 bases, with 1 base of the junction left unmatched. The CDR3 sequence is 15 residues long. Germline values: CDR1 SEHNR, CDR2 FQNEAQ (reference sequence). This CDR3 is CASSFSGGASYEQYF. The CDR3 DNA sequence: TGTGCCAGCAGCTTTAGCGGGGGGGCCTCCTACGAGCAGTACTTC.

The chain couples TRBV19 to TRBJ1-4; weak D call: TRBD1 (6 bases). The germline CDR1 and CDR2 sequences are LNHDA and SQIVND (reference sequence). The CDR3 runs to 19 residues. V was trimmed by 1 base and J by 0 bases, leaving 18 bases between them. The CDR3 bases are TGTGCCAGTAGTATAGTGACAGGTAGGATTAATCCAACTAATGAAAAACTGTTTTTT. This gives the protein CASSIVTGRINPTNEKLFF.

V is TRBV29-1 and J is TRBJ1-6; 7 bases are a match to TRBD1. Germline CDR1 reads SQVTM; CDR2 reads ANQGSEA. V lost 4 bases and J lost 5; bases outside the gene matches: 5. The CDR3 spans 14 residues. CDR3 sequence reads: CSVGQGGDNSPLHF. The DNA of the CDR3 is TGCAGCGTTGGACAGGGCGGGGATAATTCACCCCTCCACTTT. Filled out from reference TRBV29-1 and TRBJ1-6, the complete variable domain reads SAVISQKPSRDICQRGTSLTIQCQVDSQVTMMFWYRQQPGQSLTLIATANQGSEATYESGFVIDKFPISRPNLTFSTLTVSNMSPEDSSIYLCSVGQGGDNSPLHFGNGTRLTVT.

The genes are TRBV5-4 and TRBJ1-2; 8 bases fit TRBD1. Germline values: CDR1 SGHNT, CDR2 YYREEE (reference sequence). The V and J ends lost 8 bases and 5 bases, in that order; junction bases with no gene match: 14. This CDR3 is built from 15 residues. In DNA form, the CDR3 reads TGTGCCAGTACCTTGGACAGGGCTGTTACTTATGGCTACACCTTC. Amino acids: CASTLDRAVTYGYTF.

The J gene is TRBJ1-4, the V gene TRBV19; 7 bases agree with TRBD1. The germline gives CDR1 LNHDA, CDR2 SQIVND (reference sequence). The V gene end was trimmed by 4 bases and the J gene end by 5 bases; junction bases not matched to a gene: 7. The CDR3 spans 15 residues. The CDR3 bases are TGTGCCAGTAGTAGAGCGACAGGGCGCAATGAAAAACTGTTTTTT. Translating it yields CASSRATGRNEKLFF.

This clone was counted a single time. The rearrangement links TRBV11-2 to TRBJ2-7; 7 positions match TRBD1. The trim removed 6 bases at V and 1 base at J, leaving 6 bases unmatched. CDR3 size: 14 residues. Germline CDR1 and CDR2: SGHAT and FQNNGV. The CDR3 loop is CASSPGQLSYEQYF. As DNA, the CDR3 is TGTGCCAGCAGTCCGGGACAGTTATCCTACGAGCAGTACTTC. Full variable domain (outside the CDR3, taken from reference TRBV11-2 and TRBJ2-7): EAGVAQSPRYKIIEKRQSVAFWCNPISGHATLYWYQQILGQGPKLLIQFQNNGVVDDSQLPKDRFSAERLKGVDSTLKIQPAKLEDSAVYLCASSPGQLSYEQYFGPGTRLTVT.

The CDR3 DNA is TGTGCCAGCAGTTTACGACAGGGTAGGAACACTGAAGCTTTCTTT. This sequence encodes CASSLRQGRNTEAFF. The J gene is TRBJ1-1, the V gene TRBV6-5, with 7 positions matching TRBD1. Germline V gene lookup returns CDR1 MNHEY and CDR2 SVGAGI. CDR3 length: 15 amino acids. Trimming cost V 4 bases and J 1 base; bases outside gene matches: 6.